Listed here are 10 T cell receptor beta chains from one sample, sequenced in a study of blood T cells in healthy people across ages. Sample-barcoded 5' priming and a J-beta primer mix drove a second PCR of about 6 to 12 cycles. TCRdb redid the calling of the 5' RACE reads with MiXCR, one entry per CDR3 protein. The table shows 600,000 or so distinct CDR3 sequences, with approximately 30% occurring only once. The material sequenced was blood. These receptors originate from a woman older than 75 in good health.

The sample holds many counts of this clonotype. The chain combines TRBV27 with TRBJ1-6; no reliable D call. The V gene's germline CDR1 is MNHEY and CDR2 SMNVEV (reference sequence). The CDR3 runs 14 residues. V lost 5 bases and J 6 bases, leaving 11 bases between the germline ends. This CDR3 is CASSAQPSNSPLHF. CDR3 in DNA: TGTGCCAGCAGTGCACAGCCTTCTAATTCACCCCTCCACTTT.

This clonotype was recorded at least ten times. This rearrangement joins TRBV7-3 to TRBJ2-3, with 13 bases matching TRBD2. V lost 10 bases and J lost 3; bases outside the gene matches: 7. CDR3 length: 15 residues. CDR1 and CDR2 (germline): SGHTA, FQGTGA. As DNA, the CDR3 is TGTGCCACCACACTAGCGGGGGGGCCTACAGATACGCAGTATTTT. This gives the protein CATTLAGGPTDTQYF.

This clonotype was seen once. This CDR3 reads CASSLDVGVPKETQYF. The CDR3 bases are TGTGCCAGCAGCTTAGACGTCGGGGTACCGAAAGAGACCCAGTACTTC. The V and J genes are TRBV7-2 and TRBJ2-5; tentative D call: TRBD2 (5 bases). The V and J ends lost 1 base and 3 bases respectively, with 15 bases between them. The CDR3 totals 16 residues. Germline V CDR1 and CDR2: SGHTA, FQGNSA.

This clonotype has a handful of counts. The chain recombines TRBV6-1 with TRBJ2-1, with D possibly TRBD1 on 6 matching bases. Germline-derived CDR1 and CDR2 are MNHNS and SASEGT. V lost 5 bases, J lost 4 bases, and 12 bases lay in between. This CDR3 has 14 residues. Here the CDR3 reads CASSYTGTYNEQFF. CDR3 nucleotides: TGTGCCAGCAGTTATACCGGGACATACAATGAGCAGTTCTTC.

The CDR3 bases are TGCAGTGCCAGCAAGAGGGCAGGGGTTCAGCCCCAGCATTTT. It yields the protein CSASKRAGVQPQHF. The chain recombines TRBV20-1 with TRBJ1-5; D is perhaps TRBD1 (6 bases). V was shortened by 6 bases and J by 6 bases, with 18 bases between the two germline ends. Germline CDR1 reads DFQATT; CDR2 reads SNEGSKA (reference sequence). The CDR3 contains 14 residues.

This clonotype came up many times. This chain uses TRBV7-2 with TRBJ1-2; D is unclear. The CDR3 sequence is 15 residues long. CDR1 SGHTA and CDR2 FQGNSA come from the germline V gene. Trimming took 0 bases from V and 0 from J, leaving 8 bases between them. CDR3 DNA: TGTGCCAGCAGCTTAGCCCCAGGACCTAACTATGGCTACACCTTC. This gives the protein CASSLAPGPNYGYTF.

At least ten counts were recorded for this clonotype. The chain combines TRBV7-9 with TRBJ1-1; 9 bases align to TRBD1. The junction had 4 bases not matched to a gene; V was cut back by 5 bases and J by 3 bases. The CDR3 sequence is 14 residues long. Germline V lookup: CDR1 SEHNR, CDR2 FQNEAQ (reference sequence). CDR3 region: CASSPRTGDTEAFF. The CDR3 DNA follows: TGTGCCAGCAGCCCCAGGACAGGGGACACTGAAGCTTTCTTT.

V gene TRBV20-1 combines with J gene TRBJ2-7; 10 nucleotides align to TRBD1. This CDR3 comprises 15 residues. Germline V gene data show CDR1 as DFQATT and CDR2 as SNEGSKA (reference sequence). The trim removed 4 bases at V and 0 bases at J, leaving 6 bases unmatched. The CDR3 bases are TGCAGTGCTATCCGATGGACAGGGGGCTCCTACGAGCAGTACTTC. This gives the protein CSAIRWTGGSYEQYF.

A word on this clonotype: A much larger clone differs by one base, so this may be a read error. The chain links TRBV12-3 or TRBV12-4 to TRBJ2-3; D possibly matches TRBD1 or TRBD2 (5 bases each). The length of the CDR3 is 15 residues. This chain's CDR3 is CASSLPKGSTDAQYF. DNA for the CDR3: TGTGCCAGCAGTTTACCCAAGGGGAGCACAGATGCGCAGTATTTT.

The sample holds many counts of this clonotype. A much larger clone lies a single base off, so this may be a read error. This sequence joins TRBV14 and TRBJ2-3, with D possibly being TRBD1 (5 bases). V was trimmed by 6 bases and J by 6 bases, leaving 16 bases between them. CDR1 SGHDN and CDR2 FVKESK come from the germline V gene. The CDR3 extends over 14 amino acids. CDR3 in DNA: TGTGCCAGCAGTCCCCCAGGGTATCGCGATACGCAGTATTTT. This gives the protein CASSPPGYRDTQYF.